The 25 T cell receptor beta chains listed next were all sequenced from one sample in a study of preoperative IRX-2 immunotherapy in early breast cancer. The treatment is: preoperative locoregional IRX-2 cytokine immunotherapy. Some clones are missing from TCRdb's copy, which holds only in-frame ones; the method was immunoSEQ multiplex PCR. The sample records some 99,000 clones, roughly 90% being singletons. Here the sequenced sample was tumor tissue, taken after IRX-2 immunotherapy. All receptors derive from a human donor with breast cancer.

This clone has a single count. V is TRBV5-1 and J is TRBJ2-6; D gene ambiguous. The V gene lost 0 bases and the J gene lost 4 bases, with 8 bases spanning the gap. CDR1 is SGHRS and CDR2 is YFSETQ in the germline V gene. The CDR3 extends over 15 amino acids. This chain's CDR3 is CASSLDSRGANVLTF. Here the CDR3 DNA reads TGCGCCAGCAGCTTGGATAGTAGGGGGGCCAACGTCCTGACTTTC.

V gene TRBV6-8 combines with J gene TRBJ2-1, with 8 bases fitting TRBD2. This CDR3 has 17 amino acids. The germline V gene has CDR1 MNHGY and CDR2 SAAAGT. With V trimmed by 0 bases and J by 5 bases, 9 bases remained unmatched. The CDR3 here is CASSYSGGLAKDNEQFF. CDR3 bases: TGTGCCAGCAGTTACTCTGGCGGACTAGCCAAGGACAATGAGCAGTTCTTC.

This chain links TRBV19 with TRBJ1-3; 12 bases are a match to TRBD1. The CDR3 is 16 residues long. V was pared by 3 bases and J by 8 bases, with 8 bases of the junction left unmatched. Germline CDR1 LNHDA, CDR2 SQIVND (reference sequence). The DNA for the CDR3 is TGTGCCAGTAGTATGGCTCGGGACAGGGGGCTACACACCATATATTTT. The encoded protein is CASSMARDRGLHTIYF.

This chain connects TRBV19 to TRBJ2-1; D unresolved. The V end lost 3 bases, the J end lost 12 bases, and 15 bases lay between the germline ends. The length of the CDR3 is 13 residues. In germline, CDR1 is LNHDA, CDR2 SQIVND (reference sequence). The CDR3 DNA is TGTGCCAGTAGTATTGGCCTAGGAAGTTGGCAGTTCTTC. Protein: CASSIGLGSWQFF.

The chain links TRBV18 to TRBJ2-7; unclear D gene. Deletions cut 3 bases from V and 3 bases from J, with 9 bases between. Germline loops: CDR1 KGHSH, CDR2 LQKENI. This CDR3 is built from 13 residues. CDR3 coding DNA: TGTGCCAGCTCACCTCAGTTTAACTACGAGCAGTACTTC. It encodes CASSPQFNYEQYF. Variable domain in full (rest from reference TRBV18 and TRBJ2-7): NAGVMQNPRHLVRRRGQEARLRCSPMKGHSHVYWYRQLPEEGLKFMVYLQKENIIDESGMPKERFSAEFPKEGPSILRIQQVVRGDSAAYFCASSPQFNYEQYFGPGTRLTVT.

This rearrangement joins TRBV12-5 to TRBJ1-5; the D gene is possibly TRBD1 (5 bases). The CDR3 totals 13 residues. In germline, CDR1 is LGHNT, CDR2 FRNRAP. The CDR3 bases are TGTGCCAGCACCCTAGAGGGGAATCAGCCCCAGCATTTT. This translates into CASTLEGNQPQHF.

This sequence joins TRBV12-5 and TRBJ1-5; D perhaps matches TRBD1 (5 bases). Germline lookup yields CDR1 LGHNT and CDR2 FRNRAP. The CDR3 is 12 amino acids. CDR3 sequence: CASKGENQPQHF. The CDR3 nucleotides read TGTGCCAGCAAAGGGGAAAATCAGCCCCAGCATTTT.

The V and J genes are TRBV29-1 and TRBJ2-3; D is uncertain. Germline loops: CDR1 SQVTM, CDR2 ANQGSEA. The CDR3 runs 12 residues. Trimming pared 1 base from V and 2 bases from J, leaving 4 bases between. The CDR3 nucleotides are TGCAGCGTTGAAGGGATCACAGATACGCAGTATTTT. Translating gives CSVEGITDTQYF.

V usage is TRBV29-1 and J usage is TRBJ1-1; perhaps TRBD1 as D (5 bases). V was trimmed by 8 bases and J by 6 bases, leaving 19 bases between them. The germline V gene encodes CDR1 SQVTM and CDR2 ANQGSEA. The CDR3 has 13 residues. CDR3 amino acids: CSIRDLVGPEAFF. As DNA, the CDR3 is TGCAGCATCCGGGACCTTGTAGGCCCTGAAGCTTTCTTT. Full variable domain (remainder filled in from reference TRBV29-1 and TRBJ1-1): SAVISQKPSRDICQRGTSLTIQCQVDSQVTMMFWYRQQPGQSLTLIATANQGSEATYESGFVIDKFPISRPNLTFSTLTVSNMSPEDSSIYLCSIRDLVGPEAFFGQGTRLTVV.

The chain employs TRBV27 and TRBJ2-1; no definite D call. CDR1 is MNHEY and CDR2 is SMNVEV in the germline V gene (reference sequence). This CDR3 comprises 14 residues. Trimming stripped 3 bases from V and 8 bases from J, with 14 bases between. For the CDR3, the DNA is TGTGCCAGCAGTTTCGAGACGAATCGCGATGAGCAGTTCTTC. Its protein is CASSFETNRDEQFF.

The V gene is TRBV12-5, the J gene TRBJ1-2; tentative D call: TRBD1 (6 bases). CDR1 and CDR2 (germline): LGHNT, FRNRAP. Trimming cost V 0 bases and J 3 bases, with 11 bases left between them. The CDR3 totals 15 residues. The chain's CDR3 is CASGLVQWTDYGYTF. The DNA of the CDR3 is TGTGCTAGTGGTTTGGTTCAGTGGACAGACTATGGCTACACCTTC.

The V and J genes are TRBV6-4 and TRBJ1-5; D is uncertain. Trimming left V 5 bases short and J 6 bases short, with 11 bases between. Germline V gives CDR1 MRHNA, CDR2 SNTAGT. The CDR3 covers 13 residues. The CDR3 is CASSLERVQPQHF. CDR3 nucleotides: TGTGCCAGCAGTTTGGAAAGGGTTCAGCCCCAGCATTTT.

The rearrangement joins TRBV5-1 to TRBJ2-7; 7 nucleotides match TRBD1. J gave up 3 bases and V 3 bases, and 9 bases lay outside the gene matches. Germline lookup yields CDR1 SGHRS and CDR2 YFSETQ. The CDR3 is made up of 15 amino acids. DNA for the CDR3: TGCGCCAGCAGCTCAACCAGACAGGGACACTACGAGCAGTACTTC. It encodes CASSSTRQGHYEQYF. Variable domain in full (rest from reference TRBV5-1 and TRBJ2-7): KAGVTQTPRYLIKTRGQQVTLSCSPISGHRSVSWYQQTPGQGLQFLFEYFSETQRNKGNFPGRFSGRQFSNSRSEMNVSTLELGDSALYLCASSSTRQGHYEQYFGPGTRLTVT.

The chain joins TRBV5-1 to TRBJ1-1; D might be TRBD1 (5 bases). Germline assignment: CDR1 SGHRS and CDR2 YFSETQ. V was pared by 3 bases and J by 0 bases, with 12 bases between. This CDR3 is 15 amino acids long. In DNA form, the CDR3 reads TGCGCCAGCAGCTCAGGGAAGGTAATGAACACTGAAGCTTTCTTT. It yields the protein CASSSGKVMNTEAFF.

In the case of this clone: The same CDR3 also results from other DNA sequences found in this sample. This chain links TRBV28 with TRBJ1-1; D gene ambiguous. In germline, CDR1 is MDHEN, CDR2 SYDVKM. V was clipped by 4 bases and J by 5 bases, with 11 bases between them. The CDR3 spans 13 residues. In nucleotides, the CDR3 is TGTGCCAGCAGTTGGACTGAAAGGACTGAAGCTTTCTTT. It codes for CASSWTERTEAFF.

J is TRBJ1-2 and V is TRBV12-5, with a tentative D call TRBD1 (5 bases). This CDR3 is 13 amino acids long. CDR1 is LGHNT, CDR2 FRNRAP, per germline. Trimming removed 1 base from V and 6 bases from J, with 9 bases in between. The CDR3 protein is CASGLAGGDGYTF. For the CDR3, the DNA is TGTGCTAGTGGTTTGGCCGGGGGGGATGGCTACACCTTC. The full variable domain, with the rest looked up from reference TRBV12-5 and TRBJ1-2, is DARVTQTPRHKVTEMGQEVTMRCQPILGHNTVFWYRQTMMQGLELLAYFRNRAPLDDSGMPKDRFSAEMPDATLATLKIQPSEPRDSAVYFCASGLAGGDGYTFGSGTRLTVV.

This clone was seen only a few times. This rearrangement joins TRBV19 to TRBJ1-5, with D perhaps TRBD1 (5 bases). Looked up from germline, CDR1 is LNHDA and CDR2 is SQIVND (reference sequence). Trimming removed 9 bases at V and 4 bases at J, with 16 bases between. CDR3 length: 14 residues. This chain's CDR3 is CASKGGRENQPQHF. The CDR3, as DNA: TGTGCCAGCAAGGGTGGCAGGGAGAATCAGCCCCAGCATTTT.

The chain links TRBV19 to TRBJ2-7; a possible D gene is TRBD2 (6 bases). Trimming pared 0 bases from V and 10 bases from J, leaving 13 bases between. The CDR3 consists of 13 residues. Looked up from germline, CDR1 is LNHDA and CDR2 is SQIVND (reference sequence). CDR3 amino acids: CASSIDRTNRQYF. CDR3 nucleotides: TGTGCCAGTAGTATAGACCGGACTAACCGACAGTACTTC.

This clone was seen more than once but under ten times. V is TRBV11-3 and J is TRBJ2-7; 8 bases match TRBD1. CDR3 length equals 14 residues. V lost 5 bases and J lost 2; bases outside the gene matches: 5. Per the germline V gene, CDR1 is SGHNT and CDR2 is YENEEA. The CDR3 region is CASSPWTGPYEQYF. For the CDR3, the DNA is TGTGCCAGCAGCCCGTGGACAGGGCCCTACGAGCAGTACTTC.

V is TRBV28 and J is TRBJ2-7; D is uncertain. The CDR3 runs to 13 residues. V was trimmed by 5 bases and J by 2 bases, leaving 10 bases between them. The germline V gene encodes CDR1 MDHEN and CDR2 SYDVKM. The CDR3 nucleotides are TGTGCCAGCAGTGACCCGGTTCCCTACGAGCAGTACTTC. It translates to CASSDPVPYEQYF.

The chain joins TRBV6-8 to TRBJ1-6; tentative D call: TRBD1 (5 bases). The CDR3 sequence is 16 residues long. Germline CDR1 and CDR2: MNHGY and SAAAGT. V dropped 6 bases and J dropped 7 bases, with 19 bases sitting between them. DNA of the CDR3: TGTGCCAGCAGACGCCTTCTCGGGACGGCCAATTCACCCCTCCACTTT. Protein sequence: CASRRLLGTANSPLHF.

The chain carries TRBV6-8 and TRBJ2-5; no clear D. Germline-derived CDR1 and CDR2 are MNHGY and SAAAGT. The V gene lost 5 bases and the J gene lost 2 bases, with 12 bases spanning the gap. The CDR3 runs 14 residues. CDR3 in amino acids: CASSRQAYQETQYF. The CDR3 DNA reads TGTGCCAGCAGTAGACAAGCGTATCAAGAGACCCAGTACTTC.

The CDR3 bases are TGTGCCAGCAGCTTGGATTTCGGGAGCGGGCATAGCTACACCTTC. Translation gives CASSLDFGSGHSYTF. V and J are TRBV11-3 and TRBJ1-2; D is unclear. Trimming removed 3 bases from V and 9 bases from J, with 20 bases in between. Germline CDR1 and CDR2: SGHNT and YENEEA. CDR3 length equals 15 residues.

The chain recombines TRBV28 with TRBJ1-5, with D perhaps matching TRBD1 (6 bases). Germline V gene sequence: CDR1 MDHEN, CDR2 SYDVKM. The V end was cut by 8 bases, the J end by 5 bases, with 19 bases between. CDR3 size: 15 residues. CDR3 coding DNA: TGTGCCAGCTACTCGGGACAACGGAAACATCAGCCCCAGCATTTT. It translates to CASYSGQRKHQPQHF.

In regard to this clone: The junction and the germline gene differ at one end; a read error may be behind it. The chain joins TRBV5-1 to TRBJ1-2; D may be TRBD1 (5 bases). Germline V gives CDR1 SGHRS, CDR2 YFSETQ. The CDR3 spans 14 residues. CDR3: CASRLGDGSEGYTF. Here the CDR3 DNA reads TGCGCCAGCAGGTTGGGGGACGGCTCGGAGGGCTACACCTTC.